The 18 T cell receptor beta chains below all came from one sample that was sequenced in a study of HIV-infected children after antiretroviral therapy interruption (dated by TCRdb to 2018 to 2020). Per the publication, the treatment or condition label means: PENTA 11 planned treatment interruption arm or continuous ART arm. The method behind the library was 3' RACE. Sequenced using an Illumina MiSeq. TCR libraries were generated from RNA by a 3' RACE protocol incorporating unique molecular identifiers so that PCR amplification bias could be corrected. TCRdb's own reprocessing of the public reads used fastp at Q25 and MiXCR and kept productive beta chains. Each CDR3 protein appears once, grouped with its most common genes and DNA. In this sample the table shows fewer than 20,000 distinct CDR3 sequences, 3.4% of which occur a single time. Of the sample, 5% to 5.5% falls within the top ten clones. This specimen was CD45RA+ CD4+ T cells from PBMCs, taken from a donor given antiretroviral therapy, either interrupted or continuous. What this sample's cell subset or site label stands for: naive CD4+ CD45RA+ CD45RO- T cells. The receptors derive from a child under 18 with HIV.

This clonotype is categorized as medium-sized. This rearrangement joins TRBV18 to TRBJ2-7; D is tentatively TRBD1 or TRBD2 (5 bases each). Germline V lookup: CDR1 KGHSH, CDR2 LQKENI. The ends were cut back, 2 bases at V and 5 bases at J, with 16 bases in the middle. The CDR3 spans 15 residues. The CDR3 region is CASSPSAGTAHEQYF. Here the CDR3 DNA reads TGTGCCAGCTCACCATCAGCCGGGACGGCCCACGAGCAGTACTTC.

This clonotype was picked up many times. The V call is TRBV5-1, the J call TRBJ1-2, with D perhaps TRBD1 (5 bases). The CDR3 has 14 amino acids. CDR1 is SGHRS, CDR2 YFSETQ, per germline. V was pared by 0 bases and J by 7 bases, with 13 bases between. For the CDR3, the DNA is TGCGCCAGCAGCTTGGTTTGGGGCGCCGGTGGCTACACCTTC. It codes for CASSLVWGAGGYTF.

V and J are TRBV5-1 and TRBJ1-4, with TRBD1 matching over 7 bases. The CDR3 has 14 residues. The V gene's germline CDR1 is SGHRS and CDR2 YFSETQ. Trimming at V came to 4 bases and at J to 4 bases, leaving 4 bases not matched to a gene. The CDR3 region has the DNA TGCGCCAGCAGCCCCGGACAGGTTAATGAAAAACTGTTTTTT. This sequence encodes CASSPGQVNEKLFF.

This clonotype was seen ten or more times. The chain links TRBV6-6 to TRBJ1-2, with 9 bases aligning to TRBD1. This CDR3 is 15 amino acids long. Germline values: CDR1 MNHNY, CDR2 SVGAGI (reference sequence). V lost 8 bases and J lost 10; bases outside the gene matches: 17. The CDR3 spells CASGDAGTGNSDYTF. CDR3 DNA sequence: TGTGCCAGCGGTGATGCGGGGACAGGGAACTCCGACTACACCTTC.

This clonotype was counted at least ten times. This chain joins TRBV7-2 and TRBJ1-5; the D is unclear. Germline CDR1 and CDR2: SGHTA and FQGNSA. The CDR3 runs to 13 residues. V dropped 0 bases and J dropped 1 base, with 1 base sitting between them. The CDR3 is CASSLASNQPQHF. In nucleotides, the CDR3 is TGTGCCAGCAGCTTAGCCAGCAATCAGCCCCAGCATTTT.

This clonotype appeared many times. The chain employs TRBV20-1 and TRBJ2-1; D may correspond to TRBD1 or TRBD2 (5 bases each). With 6 bases removed from V and 6 bases from J, the gap between germline ends came to 24 bases. The length of the CDR3 is 16 residues. In germline, CDR1 is DFQATT, CDR2 SNEGSKA (reference sequence). The CDR3 DNA is TGCAGTGCCAAGACCATTCAGGAGGTTACAGGCAATGAGCAGTTCTTC. Encoded protein: CSAKTIQEVTGNEQFF.

There are many counts of this clonotype. The gene calls are TRBV7-3 and TRBJ1-1; no firm D call. V lost 0 bases and J lost 7, with 15 bases in between. This CDR3 region has 15 residues. Germline V gene lookup returns CDR1 SGHTA and CDR2 FQGTGA. This CDR3 reads CASSLTLTGTDEAFF. CDR3 bases: TGTGCCAGCAGCTTAACGTTAACTGGAACAGATGAAGCTTTCTTT.

This clonotype was observed at least ten times. The V and J genes are TRBV20-1 and TRBJ2-3, with a weak D call TRBD2 (5 bases). This CDR3 spans 15 amino acids. Germline CDR1 and CDR2: DFQATT and SNEGSKA (reference sequence). The germline V and J ends were trimmed by 5 bases and 2 bases, with 17 bases remaining between them. CDR3 coding DNA: TGCAGTGCTGGCCCCAGAAGCGGTACCACAGATACGCAGTATTTT. Translated: CSAGPRSGTTDTQYF.

This clonotype was seen repeatedly, ten times or more. This rearrangement joins TRBV7-2 to TRBJ1-4; 7 nucleotides agree with TRBD1. CDR1 and CDR2 from the germline V gene are SGHTA and FQGNSA. The CDR3 is 15 residues long. The ends lost 4 bases at V and 7 bases at J; junction bases unmatched: 9. As DNA, the CDR3 is TGTGCCAGCAGCTCACAATTTGGACAGGCTGAAAAACTGTTTTTT. Protein sequence: CASSSQFGQAEKLFF.

This clonotype is classed as medium-sized. The chain couples TRBV12-3 or TRBV12-4 to TRBJ2-1; perhaps TRBD2 as D (5 bases). This CDR3 contains 14 residues. V was clipped by 1 base and J by 1 base, with 5 bases between them. The DNA of the CDR3 is TGTGCCAGCAGTTTAGGGGAGTCCTACAATGAGCAGTTCTTC. The encoded protein is CASSLGESYNEQFF.

This clonotype occurred many times. V is TRBV10-3 and J is TRBJ1-5; TRBD1 is a possible D gene (6 bases). Trimming removed 4 bases at V and 2 bases at J, with 9 bases between. Germline V CDR1 and CDR2: ENHRY, SYGVKD. The CDR3 has 14 amino acids. CDR3 residues: CAISATGRNQPQHF. CDR3 nucleotides: TGTGCCATCAGTGCTACAGGGCGCAATCAGCCCCAGCATTTT.

This clonotype appeared many times. This chain uses TRBV19 with TRBJ2-1, with TRBD1 matching 8 bases. V gave up 0 bases and J gave up 10 bases; unmatched junction bases: 5. The germline V gene encodes CDR1 LNHDA and CDR2 SQIVND (reference sequence). CDR3 size: 14 residues. CDR3 residues: CASSIETGAGEQFF. CDR3 sequence (DNA): TGTGCCAGTAGTATAGAGACAGGGGCGGGAGAGCAGTTCTTC.

This clonotype appeared many times. The chain recombines TRBV6-5 with TRBJ2-2; D unclear. V lost 7 bases and J 0 bases, leaving 12 bases between the germline ends. The germline gives CDR1 MNHEY, CDR2 SVGAGI. The CDR3 consists of 15 residues. The chain's CDR3 is CASTPMSPNTGELFF. DNA of the CDR3: TGTGCCAGCACTCCCATGTCTCCGAACACCGGGGAGCTGTTTTTT.

This clonotype was observed at least ten times. This sequence joins TRBV3-2 and TRBJ1-1; the table's D call, TRBD1, was not checked against the DNA. TRBV3-2 is tagged as a pseudogene. The CDR3 sequence is 15 residues long. The CDR3 here is CASSPSTGANTEAFF. The DNA of the CDR3 is TGTGCCAGCAGCCCGTCGACAGGGGCGAACACTGAAGCTTTCTTT.

This clonotype has a count of ten or more. The chain links TRBV7-2 to TRBJ2-4; 7 bases map to TRBD2. The CDR3 consists of 16 residues. CDR1 and CDR2 from the germline V gene are SGHTA and FQGNSA. The V gene end was trimmed by 5 bases and the J gene end by 1 base; junction bases not matched to a gene: 8. CDR3 coding DNA: TGTGCCAGCAGCCCTCCGGTGGGGGGGGCCAAAAACATTCAGTACTTC. It encodes CASSPPVGGAKNIQYF. The full variable domain, its missing parts supplied by reference TRBV7-2 and TRBJ2-4, is GAGVSQSPSNKVTEKGKDVELRCDPISGHTALYWYRQSLGQGLEFLIYFQGNSAPDKSGLPSDRFSAERTGGSVSTLTIQRTQQEDSAVYLCASSPPVGGAKNIQYFGAGTRLSVL.

Judged by abundance, this clonotype is medium-sized. The junction departs from the called germline gene at one end, perhaps through a read error. The chain employs TRBV12-3 or TRBV12-4 and TRBJ2-7; tentatively, D is TRBD1 (6 bases). This CDR3 comprises 12 residues. CDR3 sequence: CASSLGTYEQYF. Written as DNA, the CDR3 is TGTGCAAGCAGCTTAGGGACATATGAACAGTACTTC.

By frequency in the sample, this clonotype is medium-sized. CDR3 sequence: CASSWTSTDTQYF. CDR3 DNA: TGTGCCAGCAGCTGGACCAGCACAGATACGCAGTATTTT. The rearrangement uses TRBV5-5 and TRBJ2-3, with no clear D. Trimming left V 3 bases short and J 0 bases short, with 5 bases between. The CDR3 has 13 amino acids. Germline values: CDR1 SGHKS, CDR2 YYEKEE (reference sequence).

This clonotype was recorded at least ten times. V usage is TRBV6-5 and J usage is TRBJ2-1, with 15 bases identical to TRBD2. CDR1 and CDR2 from the germline V gene are MNHEY and SVGAGI. This CDR3 is built from 15 residues. Trimming removed 4 bases from V and 11 bases from J; junction bases left unmatched: 6. The CDR3 sequence is CASSLGLAGGSQQFF. The CDR3 DNA reads as TGTGCCAGCAGTTTGGGACTAGCGGGGGGTTCTCAGCAGTTCTTC.